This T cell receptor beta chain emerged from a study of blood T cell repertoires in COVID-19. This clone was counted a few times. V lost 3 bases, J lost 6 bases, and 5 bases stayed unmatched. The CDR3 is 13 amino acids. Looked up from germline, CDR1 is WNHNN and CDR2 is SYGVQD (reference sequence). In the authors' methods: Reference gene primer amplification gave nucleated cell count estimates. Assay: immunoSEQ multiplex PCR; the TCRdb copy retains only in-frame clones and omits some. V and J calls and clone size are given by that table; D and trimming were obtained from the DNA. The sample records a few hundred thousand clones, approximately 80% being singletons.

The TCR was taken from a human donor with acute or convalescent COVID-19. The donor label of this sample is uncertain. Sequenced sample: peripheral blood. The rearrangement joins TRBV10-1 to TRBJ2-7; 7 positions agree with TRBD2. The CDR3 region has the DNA TGCGCCAGCAGTGAAACTAGCGCGGGCGAGCAGTACTTC. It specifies CASSETSAGEQYF.